A selection of T cell receptor beta chains follows, all from one sample in a study of CD8 T cells in acute hepatitis C reinfection. Profiling relied on immunoSEQ multiplex PCR, and the TCRdb table lists in-frame clones only, not all of them. The sample lists 38,000 or so clones; 80% to 90% were seen once. The sequenced sample consisted of naive CD8+ T cells from PBMCs. The receptor source for this set is a man younger than 45 with chronic hepatitis C. Both conserved end residues are part of each CDR3. Each record gives: CDR3 DNA, CDR3 protein, J gene, CDR3 length, clone size, V gene, D gene. D genes are given only for firm matches. Some rows have no size entry. The others give once, few or many, or a class for an expanded clone.

TGCGCCAGCAGTGAGTTACTAGCGACCGGGGAGCTGTTTTTT	CASSELLATGELFF	TRBJ2-2	14	.	TRBV10-2	TRBD2
TGTGCCAGCAGCCCTAGCCAGGGGGCAGGGAATCAGCCCCAGCATTTT	CASSPSQGAGNQPQHF	TRBJ1-5	16	.	TRBV27	TRBD1
TGTGCCGTCCTGCACCCCAACTATGGCTACACCTTC	CAVLHPNYGYTF	TRBJ1-2	12	.	TRBV27	.
TGTGCCAGCAGCTCCACTTCGCTAGCGGGGAAGAACAATGAGCAGTTCTTC	CASSSTSLAGKNNEQFF	TRBJ2-1	17	.	TRBV7-9	TRBD2
TGTGCCAGCAGTTTATGGGCTAGCGGGACGGGCCCCTACAATGAGCAGTTCTTC	CASSLWASGTGPYNEQFF	TRBJ2-1	18	.	TRBV27	TRBD2
TGTGCCAGTAACGAAGGGGGACAGGGAAACCCTGAAGCTTTCTTT	CASNEGGQGNPEAFF	TRBJ1-1	15	.	TRBV19	TRBD1
TGTGCCAGCAGAGCTAGCGGGAGGGCCTGGGGCATTCAGTACTTC	CASRASGRAWGIQYF	TRBJ2-4	15	.	TRBV21-1	.
TGTGCCAGCACAAGGGGGTATGGGGACACTGAAGCTTTCTTT	CASTRGYGDTEAFF	TRBJ1-1	14	few	TRBV27	.
TGTGCCACCAGCAGCCGACGAGAGGGCAGCTACGAGCAGTACTTC	CATSSRREGSYEQYF	TRBJ2-7	15	.	TRBV15	.
TGTGCCAGCAGCTTAGGCCGCAGGGGGCAAGGAGACGAGCAGTACTTC	CASSLGRRGQGDEQYF	TRBJ2-7	16	.	TRBV7-9	TRBD1
TGTGCCAGCAGTGAAGCGCTATGGGACCCCAACCCCTACGAGCAGTACTTC	CASSEALWDPNPYEQYF	TRBJ2-7	17	.	TRBV6-1	.
TGTGCCAGCAGCCCCTATGGCTACACCTTC	CASSPYGYTF	TRBJ1-2	10	.	TRBV7-8	.
TGTGCCAGCAGCCCTTCGGGCTCCTACAATGAGCAGTTCTTC	CASSPSGSYNEQFF	TRBJ2-1	14	.	TRBV11-3	.
TGCGCCAGCAGCCAAGTAGTAGGGAGGACGGACGGCTACACCTTC	CASSQVVGRTDGYTF	TRBJ1-2	15	.	TRBV4-3	.
TGCAGCGTTGAACCCGCCGGGGCGCAGTACGAGCAGTACTTC	CSVEPAGAQYEQYF	TRBJ2-7	14	.	TRBV29-1	.
TGTGCCAGCAGGGTTGGCGGACTAGTAATCGAGACCCAGTACTTC	CASRVGGLVIETQYF	TRBJ2-5	15	.	TRBV7-9	TRBD2
TGTGCCAGCAGCCTTCCGGGGGGAAACACCGGGGAGCTGTTTTTT	CASSLPGGNTGELFF	TRBJ2-2	15	.	TRBV6-5	TRBD2
TGTGCCAGCAGCCTCGATTGGAATGAGCAGTTCTTC	CASSLDWNEQFF	TRBJ2-1	12	.	TRBV7-9	.
TGCAGCGTCGGGGACAGGCCTTCGGGCTACACCTTC	CSVGDRPSGYTF	TRBJ1-2	12	.	TRBV29-1	TRBD1
TGTGCTAGTGGTTTGGGGTACCTTGAAGCTTTCTTT	CASGLGYLEAFF	TRBJ1-1	12	.	TRBV12-5	.
TGTGCCAGCAGCCCCGGGGTCCCCACATCCCCCGGGGAGCTGTTTTTT	CASSPGVPTSPGELFF	TRBJ2-2	16	.	TRBV14	.
TGTGCCAGCAGCTTAAGTCCGAAGGCCGGCCGGAATGAGCAGTTCTTC	CASSLSPKAGRNEQFF	TRBJ2-1	16	.	TRBV11-2	.
TGTGCCAGTAGTATAGTACCTGCCGATTCCGCCTTAGCTAACTATGGCTACACCTTC	CASSIVPADSALANYGYTF	TRBJ1-2	19	.	TRBV19	.
TGTGCCAGTAGTATGTCAGGGTACACTGAAGCTTTCTTT	CASSMSGYTEAFF	TRBJ1-1	13	.	TRBV19	.
TGTGCCAGCAGCTTGCGGGACAGACCCTACGAGCAGTACTTC	CASSLRDRPYEQYF	TRBJ2-7	14	.	TRBV5-6	TRBD1
TGTGCCTGGAGTGTAACGAAAAACACCATATATTTT	CAWSVTKNTIYF	TRBJ1-3	12	.	TRBV30	.
TGTGCTAGCAGCCGATTGGCGGAGGAGACCCAGTACTTC	CASSRLAEETQYF	TRBJ2-5	13	.	TRBV7-7	.
TGCAGCGCCTCAGTCGGGGACACCTATTCACCCCTCCACTTT	CSASVGDTYSPLHF	TRBJ1-6	14	few	TRBV29-1	.
TGTGCCATCAGCGAGGACAGGAACACTGAAGCTTTCTTT	CAISEDRNTEAFF	TRBJ1-1	13	few	TRBV10-3	.
TGTGCCACCTGGGCGGCTAGCGGCTCCTACAATGAGCAGTTCTTC	CATWAASGSYNEQFF	TRBJ2-1	15	.	TRBV19	TRBD2
TGCGCCAGCAGCCAACTAGGAGACAGTTATGGCTACACCTTC	CASSQLGDSYGYTF	TRBJ1-2	14	.	TRBV4-1	.
TGTGCCAGCAGCTTACACTACTACAATGAGCAGTTCTTC	CASSLHYYNEQFF	TRBJ2-1	13	.	TRBV11-2	.
TGTGCCAGCAGCTTAAGGGGGTACGAGCAGTACTTC	CASSLRGYEQYF	TRBJ2-7	12	.	TRBV7-9	.
TGTGCCAGCAGCGTAGTAGCCGGGACACCCTATGGCTACACCTTC	CASSVVAGTPYGYTF	TRBJ1-2	15	.	TRBV9	.
TGTGCCAGCAGCGGGCAGGGGTACGAGCAGTACTTC	CASSGQGYEQYF	TRBJ2-7	12	.	TRBV9	.
TGTGCCAGCAGCCAAGGACCGGCGGGCACTGAAGCTTTCTTT	CASSQGPAGTEAFF	TRBJ1-1	14	few	TRBV16	.
TGTGCCAGCAGTTTAGCGGTAGTCGGACCCAAAAACATTCAGTACTTC	CASSLAVVGPKNIQYF	TRBJ2-4	16	.	TRBV27	.
TGTGCCAGCAGCCTGACAGGGACCTACGAGCAGTACTTC	CASSLTGTYEQYF	TRBJ2-7	13	.	TRBV9	TRBD1
TGTGCCAGCAGTCCTACCGAGGAAGCTTTCTTT	CASSPTEEAFF	TRBJ1-1	11	.	TRBV2	.
TGTGCCAGCAGTTTATCCAGGGGCTGGATCACTGAAGCTTTCTTT	CASSLSRGWITEAFF	TRBJ1-1	15	.	TRBV27	.
TGTGCCAGCACCCCAGGCGGACCCCCTGCAGTACTGTTTTTT	CASTPGGPPAVLFF	TRBJ1-4	14	.	TRBV7-9	.
TGTGCCAGCAGTTACTGGGAGGCGGCGGGGAACACTGAAGCTTTCTTT	CASSYWEAAGNTEAFF	TRBJ1-1	16	.	TRBV6-6	.
TGTGCCAGCAGCCCAGTGACCTACAATGAGCAGTTCTTC	CASSPVTYNEQFF	TRBJ2-1	13	.	TRBV14	.
TGTGCCATCAGTGATTGGAGGCTAGCGGTGGAGAATGAGCAGTTCTTC	CAISDWRLAVENEQFF	TRBJ2-1	16	.	TRBV10-3	TRBD2
TGTGCCAGCAGTTACTCAGGGGGGACGAAACTGTTTTTT	CASSYSGGTKLFF	TRBJ1-4	13	once	TRBV6-5	.
TGTGCCAGCAGTTACTCTGAACTGGGACAGGGGCTCGAGCAGTACTTC	CASSYSELGQGLEQYF	TRBJ2-7	16	.	TRBV6-5	TRBD1
TGTGCCAGCAGTTACTCGAATGGGGAAGGCGGGGAGCTGTTTTTT	CASSYSNGEGGELFF	TRBJ2-2	15	.	TRBV6-6	.
TGTGCCACCAGATTGGGTACTGAGCAGTTCTTC	CATRLGTEQFF	TRBJ2-1	11	few	TRBV15	.
TGTGCCAGCTCACCACCGCCCGCCACCGCTAATGAAAAACTGTTTTTT	CASSPPPATANEKLFF	TRBJ1-4	16	.	TRBV18	.
TGTGCCAGCAGCGTAGCTTCAGGGACGAACGAAAACTATGGCTACACCTTC	CASSVASGTNENYGYTF	TRBJ1-2	17	.	TRBV9	.
TGTGCCAGCAGCTCAGCTTACACAGATACGCAGTATTTT	CASSSAYTDTQYF	TRBJ2-3	13	.	TRBV11-2	.
TGTGCCAGCAGCGCCTCCGGATCCGGGGATGGCTACACCTTC	CASSASGSGDGYTF	TRBJ1-2	14	.	TRBV9	.
TGTGCCAGCAGCCGAAACACTGAAGCTTTCTTT	CASSRNTEAFF	TRBJ1-1	11	.	TRBV13	.